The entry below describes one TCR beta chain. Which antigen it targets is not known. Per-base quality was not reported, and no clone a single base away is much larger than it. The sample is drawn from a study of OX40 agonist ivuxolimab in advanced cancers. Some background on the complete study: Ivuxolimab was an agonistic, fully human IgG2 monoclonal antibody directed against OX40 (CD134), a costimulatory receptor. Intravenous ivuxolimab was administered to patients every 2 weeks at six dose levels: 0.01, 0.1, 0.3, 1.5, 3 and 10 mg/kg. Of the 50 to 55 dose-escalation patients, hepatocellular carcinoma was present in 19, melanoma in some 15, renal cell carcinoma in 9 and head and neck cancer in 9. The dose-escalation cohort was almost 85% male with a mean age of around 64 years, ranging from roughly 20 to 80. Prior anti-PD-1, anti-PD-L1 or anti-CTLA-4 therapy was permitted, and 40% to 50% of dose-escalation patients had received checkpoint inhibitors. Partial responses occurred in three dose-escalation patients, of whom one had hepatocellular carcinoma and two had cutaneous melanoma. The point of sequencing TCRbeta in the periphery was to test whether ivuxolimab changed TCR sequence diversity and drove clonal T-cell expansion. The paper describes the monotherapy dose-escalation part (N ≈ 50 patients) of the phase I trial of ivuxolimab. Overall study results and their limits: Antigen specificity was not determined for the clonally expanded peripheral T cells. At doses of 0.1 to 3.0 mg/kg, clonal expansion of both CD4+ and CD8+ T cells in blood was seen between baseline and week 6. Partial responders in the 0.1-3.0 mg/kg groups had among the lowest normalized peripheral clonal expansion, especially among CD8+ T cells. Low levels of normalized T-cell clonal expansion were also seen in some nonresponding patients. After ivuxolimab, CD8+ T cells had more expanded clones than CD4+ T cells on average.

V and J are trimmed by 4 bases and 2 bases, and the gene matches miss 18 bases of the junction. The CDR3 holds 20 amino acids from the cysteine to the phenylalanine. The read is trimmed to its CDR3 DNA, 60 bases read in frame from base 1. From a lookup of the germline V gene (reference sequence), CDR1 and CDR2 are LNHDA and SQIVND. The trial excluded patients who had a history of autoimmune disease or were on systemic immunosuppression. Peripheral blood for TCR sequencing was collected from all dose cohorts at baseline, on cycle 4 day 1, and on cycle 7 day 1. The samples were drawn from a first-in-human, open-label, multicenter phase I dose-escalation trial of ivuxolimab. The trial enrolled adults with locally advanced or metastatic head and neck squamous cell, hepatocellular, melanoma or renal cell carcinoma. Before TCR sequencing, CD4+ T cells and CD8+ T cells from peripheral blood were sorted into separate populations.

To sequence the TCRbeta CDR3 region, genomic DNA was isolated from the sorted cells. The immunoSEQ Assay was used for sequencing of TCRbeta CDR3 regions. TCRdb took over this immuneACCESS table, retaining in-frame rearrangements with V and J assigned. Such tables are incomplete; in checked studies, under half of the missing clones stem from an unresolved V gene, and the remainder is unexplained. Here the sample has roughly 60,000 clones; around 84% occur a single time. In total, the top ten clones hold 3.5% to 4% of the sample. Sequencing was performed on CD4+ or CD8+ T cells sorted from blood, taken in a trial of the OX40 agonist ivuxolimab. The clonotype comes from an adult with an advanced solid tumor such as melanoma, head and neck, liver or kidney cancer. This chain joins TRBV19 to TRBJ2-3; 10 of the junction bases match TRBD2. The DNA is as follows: TGTGCCAGTAGTACATCTTGGACTAGCGGAAAAGCCGGGTACACAGATACGCAGTATTTT. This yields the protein CASSTSWTSGKAGYTDTQYF.